This is a list of T cell receptor beta chains from one sample in a study of blood T cells in healthy people across ages. TCRdb reprocessed the 5' RACE reads via MiXCR and lists one record per CDR3 protein. This table has around 790,000 distinct CDR3 sequences, under 45% appearing once. Source material: blood. All receptors derive from a man aged 55 to 69 in good health. Each CDR3 is given with its conserved first and last residue. The D gene is left open where the match is weak. Size is stated for part of the rows, as once, few or many counts, or as a class when the clone is expanded.

clone_size: NA
cdr3_length: 20
v_call: TRBV6-1
d_call: TRBD2
j_call: TRBJ2-3
cdr3_aa: CASSSSNFRTSGEPTDTQYF
cdr3_nt: TGTGCCAGCAGTAGTAGCAATTTTCGGACTAGCGGGGAGCCCACAGATACGCAGTATTTT

clone_size: NA
cdr3_length: 15
v_call: TRBV25-1
d_call: NA
j_call: TRBJ2-7
cdr3_aa: CASSEYKKGAYEQYF
cdr3_nt: TGTGCCAGCAGTGAATATAAGAAGGGGGCCTACGAGCAGTACTTC

clone_size: many
cdr3_length: 16
v_call: TRBV10-2
d_call: NA
j_call: TRBJ2-7
cdr3_aa: CASTEGEGLSYNEQYF
cdr3_nt: TGCGCCAGCACCGAAGGAGAGGGGCTTTCCTACAATGAGCAGTACTTC

clone_size: NA
cdr3_length: 16
v_call: TRBV14
d_call: NA
j_call: TRBJ1-2
cdr3_aa: CASSRDLARRSEGYTF
cdr3_nt: TGTGCCAGCAGTCGTGATCTGGCACGGAGGAGTGAAGGCTACACCTTC

clone_size: many
cdr3_length: 11
v_call: TRBV29-1
d_call: NA
j_call: TRBJ2-5
cdr3_aa: CSVHLGETQYF
cdr3_nt: TGCAGCGTTCATCTGGGAGAGACCCAGTACTTC

clone_size: NA
cdr3_length: 15
v_call: TRBV15
d_call: NA
j_call: TRBJ2-7
cdr3_aa: CATSSEFGSSYEQYF
cdr3_nt: TGTGCCACCAGCAGTGAATTTGGCAGTTCCTACGAGCAGTACTTC

clone_size: NA
cdr3_length: 11
v_call: TRBV27
d_call: TRBD1
j_call: TRBJ2-7
cdr3_aa: CASGTGFEQYF
cdr3_nt: TGTGCCAGCGGGACAGGGTTCGAGCAGTACTTC

clone_size: NA
cdr3_length: 16
v_call: TRBV5-1
d_call: NA
j_call: TRBJ2-3
cdr3_aa: CASSDAGGTARDTQYF
cdr3_nt: TGCGCCAGCAGCGACGCGGGCGGGACAGCCAGGGATACGCAGTATTTT

clone_size: NA
cdr3_length: 14
v_call: TRBV11-2
d_call: NA
j_call: TRBJ2-5
cdr3_aa: CASSLILQQETQYF
cdr3_nt: TGTGCCAGCAGCTTAATCTTGCAGCAAGAGACCCAGTACTTC

clone_size: NA
cdr3_length: 15
v_call: TRBV5-5
d_call: NA
j_call: TRBJ1-2
cdr3_aa: CASSQDQEGPRGYTF
cdr3_nt: TGTGCCAGCAGCCAAGATCAAGAAGGCCCCAGGGGCTACACCTTC

clone_size: many
cdr3_length: 15
v_call: TRBV7-9
d_call: TRBD1
j_call: TRBJ2-6
cdr3_aa: CASSPQGAGANVLTF
cdr3_nt: TGTGCCAGCAGCCCCCAGGGGGCTGGGGCCAACGTCCTGACTTTC

clone_size: NA
cdr3_length: 15
v_call: TRBV7-9
d_call: TRBD1
j_call: TRBJ2-1
cdr3_aa: CASSEQGLVNNEQFF
cdr3_nt: TGTGCCAGCAGCGAACAGGGGTTGGTGAACAATGAGCAGTTCTTC

clone_size: once
cdr3_length: 15
v_call: TRBV28
d_call: NA
j_call: TRBJ1-5
cdr3_aa: CASMEHLGDNQPQHF
cdr3_nt: TGTGCCAGCATGGAACATCTGGGGGACAATCAGCCCCAGCATTTT

clone_size: few
cdr3_length: 16
v_call: TRBV5-1
d_call: TRBD2
j_call: TRBJ2-1
cdr3_aa: CASSNPTSGGTNEQFF
cdr3_nt: TGCGCCAGCAGCAACCCGACTAGCGGGGGAACCAATGAGCAGTTCTTC

clone_size: once
cdr3_length: 15
v_call: TRBV9
d_call: NA
j_call: TRBJ2-5
cdr3_aa: CASSVGYGIQETQYF
cdr3_nt: TGTGCCAGCAGCGTAGGGTACGGAATCCAAGAGACCCAGTACTTC

clone_size: NA
cdr3_length: 12
v_call: TRBV11-2
d_call: TRBD1
j_call: TRBJ1-3
cdr3_aa: CASSDRGPSIYF
cdr3_nt: TGTGCCAGCAGTGACAGGGGACCCTCCATATATTTT

clone_size: NA
cdr3_length: 13
v_call: TRBV7-9
d_call: NA
j_call: TRBJ1-1
cdr3_aa: CASSLGTLSEAFF
cdr3_nt: TGTGCCAGCAGCTTAGGGACACTTAGTGAAGCTTTCTTT

clone_size: NA
cdr3_length: 20
v_call: TRBV20-1
d_call: TRBD2
j_call: TRBJ2-1
cdr3_aa: CSARDLLAGGLKIWDNEQFF
cdr3_nt: TGCAGTGCTAGGGACCTACTAGCGGGGGGCCTTAAAATTTGGGACAATGAGCAGTTCTTC

clone_size: NA
cdr3_length: 15
v_call: TRBV15
d_call: NA
j_call: TRBJ1-3
cdr3_aa: CATRGDRSSGNTIYF
cdr3_nt: TGTGCCACCAGGGGAGACAGGAGCTCTGGAAACACCATATATTTT

clone_size: NA
cdr3_length: 12
v_call: TRBV20-1
d_call: NA
j_call: TRBJ2-7
cdr3_aa: CSARRGAYEQYF
cdr3_nt: TGCAGTGCTAGAAGGGGGGCCTACGAGCAGTACTTC

clone_size: few
cdr3_length: 15
v_call: TRBV12-3/TRBV12-4
d_call: NA
j_call: TRBJ1-5
cdr3_aa: CASSFQDRSNQPQHF
cdr3_nt: TGTGCCAGCAGTTTTCAGGACAGAAGCAATCAGCCCCAGCATTTT

clone_size: NA
cdr3_length: 13
v_call: TRBV2
d_call: NA
j_call: TRBJ1-6
cdr3_aa: CASTPGYVSPLHF
cdr3_nt: TGTGCCAGCACACCGGGCTACGTTTCACCCCTCCACTTT

clone_size: NA
cdr3_length: 15
v_call: TRBV11-3
d_call: NA
j_call: TRBJ2-1
cdr3_aa: CASSLDLANYNEQFF
cdr3_nt: TGTGCCAGCAGCCTCGACTTAGCCAACTACAATGAGCAGTTCTTC

clone_size: NA
cdr3_length: 15
v_call: TRBV4-1
d_call: NA
j_call: TRBJ1-6
cdr3_aa: CASSQEIVVNSPLHF
cdr3_nt: TGCGCCAGCAGCCAAGAGATCGTTGTTAATTCACCCCTCCACTTT

clone_size: NA
cdr3_length: 18
v_call: TRBV4-2
d_call: TRBD1
j_call: TRBJ2-1
cdr3_aa: CASSQGTGDQTAYNEQFF
cdr3_nt: TGTGCCAGCAGCCAGGGGACAGGGGATCAGACGGCGTACAATGAGCAGTTCTTC